The TCR beta chain under discussion was sequenced for a study of regulatory T cells in long-lasting Graves disease. Building of the TCR beta libraries involved iRepertoire HTBI primers and Arm-PCR of CDR3 regions. TCRdb analysed the multiplex PCR reads with MiXCR anew, one entry per CDR3 protein. The sample includes about 440,000 distinct CDR3 sequences, around 15% of them seen just once. Sample time point: newly diagnosed GD, antithyroid drugs for less than 3 months. Preparation of the TCR library used RNA extracted from PBMCs. Trimming took 0 bases from V and 9 from J, leaving 17 bases between them. This CDR3 has 14 residues. CDR1 and CDR2 from the germline V gene are SQVTM and ANQGSEA. This clonotype was counted ten times or more. The sample was also reused in another study, on T cells in Graves' hyperthyroidism and ophthalmopathy.

The clonotype originates from a woman aged 25 to 39 with Graves disease. This specimen consisted of peripheral blood mononuclear cells (PBMCs), obtained at new diagnosis, from a patient treated with antithyroid drugs. This chain links TRBV29-1 with TRBJ1-1; the D gene is possibly TRBD1 (5 bases). The DNA of the CDR3 is TGCAGCGTTGAAGATCCGACCAAGGGGCCAAAAGCTTTCTTT. Protein product: CSVEDPTKGPKAFF. Drawing the rest from reference TRBV29-1 and TRBJ1-1, the complete variable domain is SAVISQKPSRDICQRGTSLTIQCQVDSQVTMMFWYRQQPGQSLTLIATANQGSEATYESGFVIDKFPISRPNLTFSTLTVSNMSPEDSSIYLCSVEDPTKGPKAFFGQGTRLTVV.